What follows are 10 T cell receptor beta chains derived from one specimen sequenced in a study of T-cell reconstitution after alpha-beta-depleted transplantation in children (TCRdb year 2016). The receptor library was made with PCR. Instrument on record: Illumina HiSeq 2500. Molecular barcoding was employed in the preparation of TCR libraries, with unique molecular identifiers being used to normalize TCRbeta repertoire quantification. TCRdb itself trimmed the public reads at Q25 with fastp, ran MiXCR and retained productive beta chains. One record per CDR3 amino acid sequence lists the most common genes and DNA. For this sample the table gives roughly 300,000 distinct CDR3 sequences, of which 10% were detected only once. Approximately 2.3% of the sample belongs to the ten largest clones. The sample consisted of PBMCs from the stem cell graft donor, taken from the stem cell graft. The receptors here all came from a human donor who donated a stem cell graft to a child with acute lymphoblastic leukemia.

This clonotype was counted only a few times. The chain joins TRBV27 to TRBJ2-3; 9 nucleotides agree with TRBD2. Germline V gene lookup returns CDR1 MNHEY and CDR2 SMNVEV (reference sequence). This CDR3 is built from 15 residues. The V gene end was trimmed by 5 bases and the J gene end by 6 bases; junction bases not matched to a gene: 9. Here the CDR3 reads CASSLQREDLDTQYF. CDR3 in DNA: TGTGCCAGCAGTCTTCAGCGGGAGGATTTGGATACGCAGTATTTT.

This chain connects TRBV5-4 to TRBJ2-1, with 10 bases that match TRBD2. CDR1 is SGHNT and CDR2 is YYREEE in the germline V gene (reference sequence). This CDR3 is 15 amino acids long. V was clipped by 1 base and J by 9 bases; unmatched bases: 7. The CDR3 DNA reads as TGTGCCAGCAGCTTGACTAGCGGGAAGGCTAGTGAGCAGTTCTTC. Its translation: CASSLTSGKASEQFF.

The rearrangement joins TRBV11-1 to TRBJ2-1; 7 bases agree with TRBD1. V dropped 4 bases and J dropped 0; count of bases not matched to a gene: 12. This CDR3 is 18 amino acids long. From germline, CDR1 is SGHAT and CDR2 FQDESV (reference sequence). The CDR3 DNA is TGTGCCAGCAGCTCGCTAGAAAAGACAGGGAGCTCCTACAATGAGCAGTTCTTC. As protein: CASSSLEKTGSSYNEQFF.

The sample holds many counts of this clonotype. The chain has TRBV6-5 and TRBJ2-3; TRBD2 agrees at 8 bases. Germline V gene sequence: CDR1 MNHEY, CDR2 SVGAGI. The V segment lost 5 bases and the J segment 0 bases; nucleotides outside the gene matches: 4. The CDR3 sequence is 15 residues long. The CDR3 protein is CASSRGRSSTDTQYF. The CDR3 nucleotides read TGTGCCAGCAGTCGCGGGAGGTCTAGCACAGATACGCAGTATTTT.

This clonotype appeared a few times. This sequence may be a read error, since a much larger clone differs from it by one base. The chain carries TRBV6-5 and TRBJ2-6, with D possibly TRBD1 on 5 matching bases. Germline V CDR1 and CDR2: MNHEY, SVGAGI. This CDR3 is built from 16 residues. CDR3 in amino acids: CASSYSVYSGANGLTF. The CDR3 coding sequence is TGTGCCAGCAGTTACTCAGTCTACTCTGGGGCCAACGGCCTGACTTTC.

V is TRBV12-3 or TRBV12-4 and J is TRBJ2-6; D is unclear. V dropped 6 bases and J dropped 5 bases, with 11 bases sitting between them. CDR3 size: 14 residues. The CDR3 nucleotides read TGTGCCAGCAGAGGGTTGGAAAGGGCCAACGTCCTGACTTTC. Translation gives CASRGLERANVLTF.

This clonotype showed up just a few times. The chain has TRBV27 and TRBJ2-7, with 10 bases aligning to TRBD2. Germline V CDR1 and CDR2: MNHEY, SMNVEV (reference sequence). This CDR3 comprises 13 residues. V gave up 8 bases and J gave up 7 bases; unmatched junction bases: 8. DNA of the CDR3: TGTGCCAGCGGTAGCGGGGGGCTGAGGGAGCAGTACTTC. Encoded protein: CASGSGGLREQYF.

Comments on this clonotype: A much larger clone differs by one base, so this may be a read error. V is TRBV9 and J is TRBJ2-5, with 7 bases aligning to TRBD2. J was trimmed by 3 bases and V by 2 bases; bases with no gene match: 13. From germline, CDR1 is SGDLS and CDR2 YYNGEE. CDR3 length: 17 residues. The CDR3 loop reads CASSVSRLAGVEETQYF. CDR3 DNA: TGTGCCAGCAGCGTGAGCCGACTAGCCGGGGTGGAAGAGACCCAGTACTTC.

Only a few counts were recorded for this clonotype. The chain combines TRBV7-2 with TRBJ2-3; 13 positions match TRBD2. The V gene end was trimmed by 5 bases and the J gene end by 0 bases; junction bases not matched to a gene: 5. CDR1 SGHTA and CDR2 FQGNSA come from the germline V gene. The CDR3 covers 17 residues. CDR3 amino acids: CASSRLAGGTSTDTQYF. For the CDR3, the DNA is TGTGCCAGCAGCCGACTAGCGGGGGGAACTAGCACAGATACGCAGTATTTT.

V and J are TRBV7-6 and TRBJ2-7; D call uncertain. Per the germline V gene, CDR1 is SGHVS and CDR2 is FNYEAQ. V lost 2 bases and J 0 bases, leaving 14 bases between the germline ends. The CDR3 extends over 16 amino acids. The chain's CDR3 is CASSLQPPGSSYEQYF. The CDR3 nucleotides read TGTGCCAGCAGCTTACAGCCGCCGGGCAGCTCCTACGAGCAGTACTTC.